This T cell receptor (beta chain) was profiled in a study of OX40 agonist ivuxolimab in advanced cancers. The overall study: Patients received ivuxolimab, an agonistic anti-OX40 (CD134) antibody. Ivuxolimab was administered intravenously to patients at 0.01 to 10 mg/kg every 2 weeks.

The method was immunoSEQ multiplex PCR; TCRdb's version includes in-frame clones alone and lacks a portion of them. The sample has 97,000 or so clones, 90% seen once. Germline V gives CDR1 SNHLY, CDR2 FYNNEI. The CDR3 extends over 16 amino acids. Trimming shortened V by 3 bases and J by 0 bases, and 13 bases separated the two germline ends. The origin of this receptor is an adult with an advanced solid tumor such as melanoma, head and neck, liver or kidney cancer. The chain combines TRBV2 with TRBJ2-3, with a weak D call TRBD2 (6 bases). The input for sequencing was CD4+ or CD8+ T cells sorted from blood, taken in a trial of the OX40 agonist ivuxolimab. The CDR3 spells CASSEPLAHSTDTQYF. As DNA, the CDR3 is TGTGCCAGCAGTGAGCCCCTAGCGCATAGCACAGATACGCAGTATTTT.